A selection of T cell receptor beta chains follows, all from one sample in a study of T-cell memory formation after mild COVID-19. TCRdb used MiXCR to reprocess the 5' RACE reads, holding one entry per CDR3 protein. The repertoire includes some 180,000 distinct CDR3 sequences, approximately 13% of them detected once, and approximately 3.3% sits in the top ten. The sample consisted of PBMCs or a T cell subset sorted from them (not recorded which). Receptor source: a man aged 18 to 30 who had mild COVID-19 (a few samples of this study predate the infection). Cell type and time point are not known. The CDR3 runs from the conserved cysteine through the conserved F or W. Fields, in order: CDR3 DNA, CDR3 protein, J gene, CDR3 length, V gene, D gene, clone size. D genes are given only for firm matches. The size entry is marked missing in some rows and otherwise reads once, few, many or a size class.

CDR3 DNA: TGTGCCAGCAGCCAGCAGAGGGGGGGCGCAGGGGTAGGAGATGGCTACACCTTC
CDR3 protein: CASSQQRGGAGVGDGYTF
J gene: TRBJ1-2
CDR3 length: 18
V gene: TRBV27
D gene: -
clone size: -

CDR3 DNA: TGTGCCAGCAGCCCAGTAGCGAACACCGGGGAGCTGTTTTTT
CDR3 protein: CASSPVANTGELFF
J gene: TRBJ2-2
CDR3 length: 14
V gene: TRBV7-2
D gene: -
clone size: many

CDR3 DNA: TGTGCCAGCAGCCAAGCCATAGAGAATTACAATGAGCAGTTCTTC
CDR3 protein: CASSQAIENYNEQFF
J gene: TRBJ2-1
CDR3 length: 15
V gene: TRBV3-1
D gene: -
clone size: few

CDR3 DNA: TGTGCCACCCAACTCTACAATGAGCAGTTCTTC
CDR3 protein: CATQLYNEQFF
J gene: TRBJ2-1
CDR3 length: 11
V gene: TRBV11-2
D gene: -
clone size: many

CDR3 DNA: TGCAGTGCTAGAGATCGGCGCAGGGGGTCGTATCAGCCCCAGCATTTT
CDR3 protein: CSARDRRRGSYQPQHF
J gene: TRBJ1-5
CDR3 length: 16
V gene: TRBV20-1
D gene: TRBD1
clone size: -

CDR3 DNA: TGCGCCAGCAGCCCCCTTGAGGGCCGGGGTTCACCCCTCCACTTT
CDR3 protein: CASSPLEGRGSPLHF
J gene: TRBJ1-6
CDR3 length: 15
V gene: TRBV5-1
D gene: -
clone size: many

CDR3 DNA: TGCGCCAGCAGTGACAGGCCCGATTTTTATGGCTACACCTTC
CDR3 protein: CASSDRPDFYGYTF
J gene: TRBJ1-2
CDR3 length: 14
V gene: TRBV10-2
D gene: -
clone size: -

CDR3 DNA: TGTGCCAGCAGTTACTCGTGGACAGGGACGGACACTGAAGCTTTCTTT
CDR3 protein: CASSYSWTGTDTEAFF
J gene: TRBJ1-1
CDR3 length: 16
V gene: TRBV6-5
D gene: TRBD1
clone size: -

CDR3 DNA: TGCAGTGCTAGAGAATCGGGAACAGATACGCAGTATTTT
CDR3 protein: CSARESGTDTQYF
J gene: TRBJ2-3
CDR3 length: 13
V gene: TRBV20-1
D gene: -
clone size: -

CDR3 DNA: TGCAGTGCCCGGACTAGCGGGCAGACCCAGTACTTC
CDR3 protein: CSARTSGQTQYF
J gene: TRBJ2-5
CDR3 length: 12
V gene: TRBV20-1
D gene: TRBD2
clone size: few

CDR3 DNA: TGTGCCAGCAGGCCGCGTAGCTCCAGCAATCAGCCCCAGCATTTT
CDR3 protein: CASRPRSSSNQPQHF
J gene: TRBJ1-5
CDR3 length: 15
V gene: TRBV2
D gene: -
clone size: -

CDR3 DNA: TGTGCCAGCAGCCCCCTTCCCGGACAGGGTGGAAAAGCTTTCTTT
CDR3 protein: CASSPLPGQGGKAFF
J gene: TRBJ1-1
CDR3 length: 15
V gene: TRBV7-9
D gene: TRBD1
clone size: few

CDR3 DNA: TGTGCCAGCAGTCCATGGGACAGGGTAGACGAGCAGTACTTC
CDR3 protein: CASSPWDRVDEQYF
J gene: TRBJ2-7
CDR3 length: 14
V gene: TRBV27
D gene: TRBD1
clone size: -

CDR3 DNA: TGCAGTGCGACGACAGGACCACATCAGCCCCAGCATTTT
CDR3 protein: CSATTGPHQPQHF
J gene: TRBJ1-5
CDR3 length: 13
V gene: TRBV20-1
D gene: -
clone size: -

CDR3 DNA: TGCGCCAGCAGCTTGGAGCGAGGAGAGACCCAGTACTTC
CDR3 protein: CASSLERGETQYF
J gene: TRBJ2-5
CDR3 length: 13
V gene: TRBV5-1
D gene: -
clone size: few

CDR3 DNA: TGCAGTGGTTCCGGGACAGGGGGCGGAGAGACCCAGTACTTC
CDR3 protein: CSGSGTGGGETQYF
J gene: TRBJ2-5
CDR3 length: 14
V gene: TRBV20-1
D gene: TRBD1
clone size: few

CDR3 DNA: TGCGCCAGCAGAATTGACCCTAACACTGAAGCTTTCTTT
CDR3 protein: CASRIDPNTEAFF
J gene: TRBJ1-1
CDR3 length: 13
V gene: TRBV5-1
D gene: -
clone size: many

CDR3 DNA: TGTGCCAGCAGCATCGGGTCCGCAGGGAGGGGAAACACCATATATTTT
CDR3 protein: CASSIGSAGRGNTIYF
J gene: TRBJ1-3
CDR3 length: 16
V gene: TRBV7-9
D gene: -
clone size: few

CDR3 DNA: TGCAGCGTAGCCCGGACAGGGGGATCCTACAATGAGCAGTTCTTC
CDR3 protein: CSVARTGGSYNEQFF
J gene: TRBJ2-1
CDR3 length: 15
V gene: TRBV29-1
D gene: TRBD1
clone size: -

CDR3 DNA: TGTGCCAGCAGCTTAGACCCTCTAGCGGGCCTCACAGATACGCAGTATTTT
CDR3 protein: CASSLDPLAGLTDTQYF
J gene: TRBJ2-3
CDR3 length: 17
V gene: TRBV11-2
D gene: TRBD2
clone size: -

CDR3 DNA: TGTGCCAGCAGCTTAGAGGCGCACACCGGGGAGCTGTTTTTT
CDR3 protein: CASSLEAHTGELFF
J gene: TRBJ2-2
CDR3 length: 14
V gene: TRBV11-3
D gene: -
clone size: -

CDR3 DNA: TGTGCCAGCAGCCGACTAGCGGGGGGGCCTGGGTTC
CDR3 protein: CASSRLAGGPGF
J gene: TRBJ2-5
CDR3 length: 12
V gene: TRBV7-2
D gene: TRBD2
clone size: -

CDR3 DNA: TGTGCCAGCACCCGACCGGTGACAGGGAGCTATGGCTACACCTTC
CDR3 protein: CASTRPVTGSYGYTF
J gene: TRBJ1-2
CDR3 length: 15
V gene: TRBV6-2/TRBV6-3
D gene: TRBD1
clone size: few